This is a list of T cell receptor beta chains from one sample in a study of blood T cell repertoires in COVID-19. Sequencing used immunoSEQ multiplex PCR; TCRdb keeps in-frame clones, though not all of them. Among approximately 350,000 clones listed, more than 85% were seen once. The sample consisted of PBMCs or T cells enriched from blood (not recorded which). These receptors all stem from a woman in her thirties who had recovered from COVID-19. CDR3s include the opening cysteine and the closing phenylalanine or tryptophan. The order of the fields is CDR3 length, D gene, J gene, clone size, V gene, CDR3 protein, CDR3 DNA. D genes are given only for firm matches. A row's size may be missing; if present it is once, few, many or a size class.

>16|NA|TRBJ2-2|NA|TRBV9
CASSVEQVPNTGELFF
TGTGCCAGCAGCGTAGAACAGGTGCCGAACACCGGGGAGCTGTTTTTT
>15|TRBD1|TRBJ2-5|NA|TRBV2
CASKIRTGYQETQYF
TGTGCCAGCAAAATACGGACAGGGTACCAAGAGACCCAGTACTTC
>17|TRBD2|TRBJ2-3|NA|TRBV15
CATSSLILAGSTDTQYF
TGTGCCACCAGCAGTCTTATCCTAGCGGGAAGCACAGATACGCAGTATTTT
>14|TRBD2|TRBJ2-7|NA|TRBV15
CATSRTRELYEQYF
TGTGCCACCAGCCGGACGCGGGAGCTCTACGAGCAGTACTTC
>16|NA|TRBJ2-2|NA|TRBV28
CASSFVAGIGPGELFF
TGTGCCAGCAGTTTCGTTGCGGGAATTGGTCCCGGGGAGCTGTTTTTT
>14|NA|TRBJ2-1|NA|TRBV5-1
CASSLAPRDNEQFF
TGCGCCAGCAGCTTGGCCCCCAGGGACAATGAGCAGTTCTTC
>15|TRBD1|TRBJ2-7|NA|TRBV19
CASSILGTGAYEQYF
TGTGCCAGTAGTATATTGGGGACAGGAGCCTACGAGCAGTACTTC
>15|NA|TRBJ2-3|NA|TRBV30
CAWSGGGSSTDTQYF
TGTGCCTGGAGCGGCGGAGGGAGTAGCACAGATACGCAGTATTTT
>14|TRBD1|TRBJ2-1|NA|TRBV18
CASSPNGQGYEQFF
TGTGCCAGCTCACCAAACGGACAGGGCTATGAGCAGTTCTTC
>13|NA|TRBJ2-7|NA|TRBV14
CASSGGNYYEQYF
TGTGCCAGCAGCGGGGGCAATTACTACGAGCAGTACTTC
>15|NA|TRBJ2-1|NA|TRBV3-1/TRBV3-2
CASSHTITGYNEQFF
TGTGCCAGCAGCCACACTATTACGGGCTACAATGAGCAGTTCTTC
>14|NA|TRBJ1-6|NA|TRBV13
CASSSTVMNSPLHF
TGTGCCAGCAGCTCCACAGTAATGAATTCACCCCTCCACTTT
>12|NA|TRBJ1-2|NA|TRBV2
CASSERQRGYTF
TGTGCCAGCAGTGAACGACAGCGCGGCTACACCTTC
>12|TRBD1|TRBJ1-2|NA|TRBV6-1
CASSEVTGRYTF
TGTGCCAGCAGTGAGGTGACAGGGCGGTACACCTTC
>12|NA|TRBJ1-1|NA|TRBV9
CASSAYGTEAFF
TGTGCCAGCAGCGCCTACGGTACTGAAGCTTTCTTT
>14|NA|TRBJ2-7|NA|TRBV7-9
CASRRGDPTYEQYF
TGTGCCAGCCGCCGAGGAGATCCGACCTACGAGCAGTACTTC
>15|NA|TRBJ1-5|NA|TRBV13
CASSLGRGGSQPQHF
TGTGCCAGCAGCTTAGGCAGGGGCGGTAGTCAGCCCCAGCATTTT
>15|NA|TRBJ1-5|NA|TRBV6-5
CASSHRDTANQPQHF
TGTGCCAGCAGCCACCGGGACACCGCGAATCAGCCCCAGCATTTT
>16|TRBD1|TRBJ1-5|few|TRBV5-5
CASSYDTGQRNQPQHF
TGTGCCAGCAGCTACGATACGGGACAGCGGAATCAGCCCCAGCATTTT
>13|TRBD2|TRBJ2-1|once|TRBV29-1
CSVEAGGYNEQFF
TGCAGCGTTGAAGCGGGAGGGTACAATGAGCAGTTCTTC
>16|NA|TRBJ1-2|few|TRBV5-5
CASSPGSWGPNYGYTF
TGTGCCAGCAGTCCAGGATCTTGGGGCCCTAACTATGGCTACACCTTC
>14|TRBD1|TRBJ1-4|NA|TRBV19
CASSIRGPGGKLFF
TGTGCCAGTAGTATAAGGGGGCCCGGAGGAAAACTGTTTTTT
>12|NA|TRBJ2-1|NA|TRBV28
CASRGQYNEQFF
TGTGCCAGCCGCGGACAGTACAATGAGCAGTTCTTC
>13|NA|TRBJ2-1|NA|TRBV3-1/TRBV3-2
CASSPRQNNEQFF
TGTGCCAGCAGCCCTCGACAGAACAATGAGCAGTTCTTC
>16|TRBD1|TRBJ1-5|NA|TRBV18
CASSLSGTDSNQPQHF
TGTGCCAGCTCACTTAGCGGGACAGATAGCAATCAGCCCCAGCATTTT
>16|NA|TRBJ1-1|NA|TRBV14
CASSPVEGRMNTEAFF
TGTGCCAGCAGCCCAGTGGAGGGGCGGATGAACACTGAAGCTTTCTTT
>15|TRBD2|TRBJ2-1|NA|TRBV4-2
CASSQETGLGNEQFF
TGTGCCAGCAGCCAAGAGACTGGACTAGGGAATGAGCAGTTCTTC